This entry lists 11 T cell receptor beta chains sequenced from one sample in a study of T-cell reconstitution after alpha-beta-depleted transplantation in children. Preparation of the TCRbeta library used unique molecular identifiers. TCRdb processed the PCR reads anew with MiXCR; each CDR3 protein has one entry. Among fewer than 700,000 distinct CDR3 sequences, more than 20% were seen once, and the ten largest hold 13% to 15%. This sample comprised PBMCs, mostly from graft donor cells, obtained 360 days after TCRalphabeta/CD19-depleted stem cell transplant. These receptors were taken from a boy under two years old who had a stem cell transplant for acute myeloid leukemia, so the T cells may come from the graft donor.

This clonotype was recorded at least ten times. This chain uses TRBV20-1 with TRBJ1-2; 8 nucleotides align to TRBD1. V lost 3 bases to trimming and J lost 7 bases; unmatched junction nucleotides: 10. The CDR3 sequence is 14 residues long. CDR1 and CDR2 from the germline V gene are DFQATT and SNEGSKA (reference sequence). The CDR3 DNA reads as TGCAGTGCTAGTATCGGACAGGGTATATTTGGCTACACCTTC. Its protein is CSASIGQGIFGYTF.

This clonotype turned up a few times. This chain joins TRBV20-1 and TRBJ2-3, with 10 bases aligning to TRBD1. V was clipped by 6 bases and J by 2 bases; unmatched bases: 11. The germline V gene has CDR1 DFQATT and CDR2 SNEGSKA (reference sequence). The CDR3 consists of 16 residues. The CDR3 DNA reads TGCAGTGCACGTCCCGGGACAGGGGTCTACACAGATACGCAGTATTTT. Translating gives CSARPGTGVYTDTQYF.

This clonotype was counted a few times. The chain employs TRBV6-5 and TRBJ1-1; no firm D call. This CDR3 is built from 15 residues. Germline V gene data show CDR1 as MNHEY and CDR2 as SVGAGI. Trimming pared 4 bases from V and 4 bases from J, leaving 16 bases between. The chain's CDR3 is CASSSSLGRGTEAFF. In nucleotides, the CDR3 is TGTGCCAGCAGTTCGTCTCTCGGGCGGGGCACTGAAGCTTTCTTT.

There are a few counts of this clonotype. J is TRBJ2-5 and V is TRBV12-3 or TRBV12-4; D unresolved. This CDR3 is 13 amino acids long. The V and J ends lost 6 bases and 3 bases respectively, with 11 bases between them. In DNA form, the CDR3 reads TGTGCCAGCAGACTCGTGCCCAAAGAGACCCAGTACTTC. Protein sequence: CASRLVPKETQYF.

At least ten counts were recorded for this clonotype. The CDR3: CASSPTGTGVTF. DNA for the CDR3: TGTGCCAGCAGTCCCACCGGGACAGGGGTTACCTTC. The chain carries TRBV12-3 or TRBV12-4 and TRBJ1-2; TRBD1 matches at 10 bases. V lost 5 bases to trimming and J lost 14 bases; unmatched junction nucleotides: 8. This CDR3 spans 12 amino acids.

The CDR3: CASRSGGEETQYF. Written as DNA, the CDR3 is TGTGCCAGCCGGTCGGGGGGGGAAGAGACCCAGTACTTC. The rearrangement joins TRBV27 to TRBJ2-5; TRBD2 matches at 8 bases. This CDR3 is built from 13 residues. V shed 8 bases and J 3 bases; nucleotides not matched to a gene: 5. Looked up from germline, CDR1 is MNHEY and CDR2 is SMNVEV (reference sequence).

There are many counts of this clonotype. In DNA, the CDR3 is TGCAGCGTTGAAGCCTGGGACAGGGTAAAAGAGACCCAGTACTTC. Translating gives CSVEAWDRVKETQYF. The chain combines TRBV29-1 with TRBJ2-5, with 9 bases that match TRBD1. From germline, CDR1 is SQVTM and CDR2 ANQGSEA. There are 15 residues in the CDR3. V was clipped by 1 base and J by 3 bases; unmatched bases: 6.

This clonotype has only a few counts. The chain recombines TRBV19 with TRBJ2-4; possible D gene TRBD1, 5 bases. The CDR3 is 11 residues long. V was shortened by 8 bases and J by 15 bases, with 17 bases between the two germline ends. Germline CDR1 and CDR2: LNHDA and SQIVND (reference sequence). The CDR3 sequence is CASGVQGLTYF. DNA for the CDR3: TGTGCCAGTGGAGTTCAGGGCCTTACGTACTTC.

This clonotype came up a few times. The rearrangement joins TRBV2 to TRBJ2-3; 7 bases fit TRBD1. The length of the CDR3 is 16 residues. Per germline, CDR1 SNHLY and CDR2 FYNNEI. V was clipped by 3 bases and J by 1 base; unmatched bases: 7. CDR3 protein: CASSDPGTEGTDTQYF. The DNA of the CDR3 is TGTGCCAGCAGTGACCCCGGGACAGAGGGCACAGATACGCAGTATTTT. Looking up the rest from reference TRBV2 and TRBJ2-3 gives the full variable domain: EPEVTQTPSHQVTQMGQEVILRCVPISNHLYFYWYRQILGQKVEFLVSFYNNEISEKSEIFDDQFSVERPDGSNFTLKIRSTKLEDSAMYFCASSDPGTEGTDTQYFGPGTRLTVL.

The CDR3, as DNA: TGTGCCAGCACCAAGATCGCAGCAACTGAAGCTTTCTTT. Translated: CASTKIAATEAFF. The gene calls are TRBV6-2 or TRBV6-3 and TRBJ1-1; D call uncertain. The CDR3 runs to 13 residues. The germline CDR1 and CDR2 sequences are MNHEY and SVGEGT. The germline V and J ends were trimmed by 7 bases and 5 bases, with 14 bases remaining between them.

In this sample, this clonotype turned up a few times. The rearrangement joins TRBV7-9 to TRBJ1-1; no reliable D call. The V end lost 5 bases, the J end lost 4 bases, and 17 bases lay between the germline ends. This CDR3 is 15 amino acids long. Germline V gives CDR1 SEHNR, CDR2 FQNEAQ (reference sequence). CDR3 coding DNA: TGTGCCAGCAGCGAAGGTGGATGGGAAGGCACTGAAGCTTTCTTT. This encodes CASSEGGWEGTEAFF.